Below, 2 T cell receptor beta chains from the same sample are listed, as sequenced in a study of identical twins. TCRdb reanalysed the 5' RACE reads using MiXCR and keeps one entry per CDR3 protein. This table holds fewer than 250,000 distinct CDR3 sequences, around 7.6% found once. The sample was also linked to a second study, of yellow fever vaccine responses in identical twins.

The sample taken for sequencing was CD8+ T cells sorted from blood. The receptors here all came from a woman aged 18-29 years in good health.

The chain couples TRBV4-2 to TRBJ2-1; 10 bases line up with TRBD2. This CDR3 has 17 amino acids. V shed 0 bases, J shed 6 bases, and the junction held 8 bases outside the gene matches. Germline V lookup: CDR1 LGHNA, CDR2 YNFKEQ. The CDR3 protein is CASSQDESQRGGNEQFF. CDR3 nucleotide sequence: TGTGCCAGCAGCCAAGATGAGAGCCAGCGGGGGGGCAATGAGCAGTTCTTC.

This clonotype was observed many times. The chain links TRBV5-1 to TRBJ1-6, with D perhaps TRBD1 (6 bases). This CDR3 has 14 residues. CDR1 and CDR2 (germline): SGHRS, YFSETQ. Trimming removed 4 bases from V and 3 bases from J, with 8 bases in between. The CDR3 DNA reads as TGCGCCAGCAGCGAGGACAGCTATAATTCACCCCTCCACTTT. Its translation is CASSEDSYNSPLHF.